What follows are 5 T cell receptor beta chains derived from one specimen sequenced in a study of shared clonotypes between healthy human individuals. Measured with immunoSEQ multiplex PCR; TCRdb has only the in-frame clones, and not every one. The sample lists hundreds of thousands of clones, 92% occurring once. The naive CD8 fraction comprised CD45RO-negative cells positively selected for CCR7 and excluded terminally differentiated effector memory CD45RA+ cells. Sequencing was carried out using naive CD8+ T cells sorted from blood. Receptors originate from a man in his thirties or forties in good health.

The V call is TRBV7-8, the J call TRBJ2-7, with 10 positions matching TRBD1. The ends lost 3 bases at V and 5 bases at J; junction bases unmatched: 4. The CDR3 is 14 amino acids. Per germline, CDR1 SGHVS and CDR2 FQNEAQ. CDR3: CASSLWTGGDEQYF. Here the CDR3 DNA reads TGTGCCAGCAGCTTGTGGACAGGGGGGGACGAGCAGTACTTC.

The rearrangement uses TRBV6-1 and TRBJ2-2; D is undetermined. Per the germline V gene, CDR1 is MNHNS and CDR2 is SASEGT. This CDR3 spans 15 amino acids. The ends were cut back, 3 bases at V and 0 bases at J, with 8 bases in the middle. The CDR3 sequence is CASSDWLANTGELFF. As DNA, the CDR3 is TGTGCCAGCAGTGATTGGCTAGCGAACACCGGGGAGCTGTTTTTT.

The chain links TRBV7-9 to TRBJ1-1, with 9 positions matching TRBD1. This CDR3 contains 14 residues. CDR1 and CDR2 (germline): SEHNR, FQNEAQ (reference sequence). The J segment lost 7 bases and the V segment lost 3 bases, leaving 6 bases of the junction unmatched. The CDR3 here is CASSLGQGYGEAFF. For the CDR3, the DNA is TGTGCCAGCAGCTTGGGACAGGGCTACGGTGAAGCTTTCTTT.

The CDR3 is CASSQTGVGYTF. DNA for the CDR3: TGTGCCAGCAGCCAAACCGGAGTAGGCTACACCTTC. The genes are TRBV7-9 and TRBJ1-2; D gene uncertain. The CDR3 is made up of 12 amino acids. Per the germline V gene, CDR1 is SEHNR and CDR2 is FQNEAQ (reference sequence). The V and J ends lost 5 bases and 8 bases respectively, with 12 bases between them.

Regarding this clone: Within the sample, other DNA sequences also encode this same CDR3. The rearrangement links TRBV7-6 to TRBJ2-3; D uncertain. Trimming stripped 1 base from V and 1 base from J, with 6 bases between. The CDR3 has 14 residues. Germline V lookup: CDR1 SGHVS, CDR2 FNYEAQ. For the CDR3, the DNA is TGTGCCAGCAGCTTAGATGGGGGCACAGATACGCAGTATTTT. Its translation is CASSLDGGTDTQYF. The full variable domain, completed using reference TRBV7-6 and TRBJ2-3, is GAGVSQSPRYKVTKRGQDVALRCDPISGHVSLYWYRQALGQGPEFLTYFNYEAQQDKSGLPNDRFSAERPEGSISTLTIQRTEQRDSAMYRCASSLDGGTDTQYFGPGTRLTVL.